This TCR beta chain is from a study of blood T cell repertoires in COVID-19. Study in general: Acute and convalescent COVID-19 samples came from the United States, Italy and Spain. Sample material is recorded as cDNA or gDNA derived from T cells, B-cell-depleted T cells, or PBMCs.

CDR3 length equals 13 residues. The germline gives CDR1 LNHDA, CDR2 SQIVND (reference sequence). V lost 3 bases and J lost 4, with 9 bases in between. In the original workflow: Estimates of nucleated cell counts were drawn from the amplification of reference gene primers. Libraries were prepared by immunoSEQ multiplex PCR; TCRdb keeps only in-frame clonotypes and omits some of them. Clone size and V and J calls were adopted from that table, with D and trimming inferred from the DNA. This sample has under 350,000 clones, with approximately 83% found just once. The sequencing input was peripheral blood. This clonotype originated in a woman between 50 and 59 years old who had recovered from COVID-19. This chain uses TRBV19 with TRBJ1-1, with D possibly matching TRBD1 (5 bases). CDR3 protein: CASSIQRGTEAFF. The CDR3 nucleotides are TGTGCCAGTAGTATCCAAAGGGGCACTGAAGCTTTCTTT.